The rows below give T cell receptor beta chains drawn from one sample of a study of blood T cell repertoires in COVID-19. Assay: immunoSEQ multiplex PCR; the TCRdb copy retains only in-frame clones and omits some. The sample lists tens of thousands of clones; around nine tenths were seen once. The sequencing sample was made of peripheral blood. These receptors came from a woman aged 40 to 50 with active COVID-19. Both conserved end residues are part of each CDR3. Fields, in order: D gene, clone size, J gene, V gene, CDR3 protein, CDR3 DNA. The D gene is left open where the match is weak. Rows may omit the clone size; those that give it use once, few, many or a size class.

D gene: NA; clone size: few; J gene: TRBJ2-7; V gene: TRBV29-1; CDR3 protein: CSVEDRFPGEVGDSYEQYF; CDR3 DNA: TGCAGCGTTGAAGATCGTTTCCCCGGCGAAGTAGGGGACTCCTACGAGCAGTACTTC
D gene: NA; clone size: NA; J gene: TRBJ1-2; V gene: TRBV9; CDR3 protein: CASNRAGYGYTF; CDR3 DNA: TGTGCCAGCAACCGAGCCGGGTATGGCTACACCTTC
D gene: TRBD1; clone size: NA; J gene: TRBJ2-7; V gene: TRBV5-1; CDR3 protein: CASRGTGGDEQYF; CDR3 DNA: TGCGCCAGCAGGGGGACAGGGGGCGACGAGCAGTACTTC
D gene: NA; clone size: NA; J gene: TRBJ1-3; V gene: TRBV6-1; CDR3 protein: CASSEAFEVISGNTIYF; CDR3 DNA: TGTGCCAGCAGTGAAGCGTTCGAGGTGATTTCTGGAAACACCATATATTTT
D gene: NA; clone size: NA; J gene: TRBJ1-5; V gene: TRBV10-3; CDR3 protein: CAIAVDLRAPQHF; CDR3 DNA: TGTGCCATCGCTGTTGACCTGCGGGCGCCCCAGCATTTT
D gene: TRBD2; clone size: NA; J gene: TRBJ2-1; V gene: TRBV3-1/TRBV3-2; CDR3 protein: CASSLWTREGSEQFF; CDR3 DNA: TGTGCCAGCAGTCTATGGACAAGGGAGGGCAGTGAGCAGTTCTTC
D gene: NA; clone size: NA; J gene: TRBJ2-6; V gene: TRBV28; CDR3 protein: CASRVTGSGANVLTF; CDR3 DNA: TGTGCCAGCAGAGTCACAGGCTCTGGGGCCAACGTCCTGACTTTC
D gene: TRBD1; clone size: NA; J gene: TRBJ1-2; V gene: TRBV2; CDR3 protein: CASMQGAMTKKYGYTF; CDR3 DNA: TGTGCCAGCATGCAGGGGGCGATGACGAAGAAGTATGGCTACACCTTC
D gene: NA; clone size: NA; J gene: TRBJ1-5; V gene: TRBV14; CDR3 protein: CASSQGLNQPQHF; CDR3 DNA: TGTGCCAGCAGCCAGGGCCTCAATCAGCCCCAGCATTTT
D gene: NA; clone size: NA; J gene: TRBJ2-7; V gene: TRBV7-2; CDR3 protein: CASSLVQAYEQYF; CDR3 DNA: TGTGCCAGCAGCTTAGTCCAGGCCTACGAGCAGTACTTC
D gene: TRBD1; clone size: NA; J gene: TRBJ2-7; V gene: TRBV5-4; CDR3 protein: CASRTDRASYEQYF; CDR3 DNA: TGTGCCAGCAGAACGGACAGGGCCTCCTACGAGCAGTACTTC
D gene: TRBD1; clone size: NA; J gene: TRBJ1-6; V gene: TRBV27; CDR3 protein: CASSRDRERSPLHF; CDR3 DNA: TGTGCCAGCAGTCGGGACAGGGAAAGGTCACCCCTCCACTTT
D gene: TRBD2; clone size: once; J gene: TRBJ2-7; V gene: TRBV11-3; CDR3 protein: CASSLVAGALSYEQYF; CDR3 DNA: TGTGCCAGCAGCTTAGTAGCGGGGGCCCTCTCCTACGAGCAGTACTTC
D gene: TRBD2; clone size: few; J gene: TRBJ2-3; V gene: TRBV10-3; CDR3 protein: CAISAAGGAPDTQYF; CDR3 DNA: TGTGCCATCAGTGCAGCGGGGGGCGCCCCAGATACGCAGTATTTT
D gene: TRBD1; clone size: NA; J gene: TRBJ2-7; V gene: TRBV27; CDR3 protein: CASRNDRVGEQYF; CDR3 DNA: TGTGCCAGCAGGAACGACAGGGTTGGGGAGCAGTACTTC
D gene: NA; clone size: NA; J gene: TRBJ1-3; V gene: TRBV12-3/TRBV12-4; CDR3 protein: CASTLLRNTIYF; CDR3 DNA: TGTGCCAGCACCCTTCTAAGAAACACCATATATTTT
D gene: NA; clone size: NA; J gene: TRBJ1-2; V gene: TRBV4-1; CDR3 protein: CASSQAASGGRDGYTF; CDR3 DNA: TGCGCCAGCAGCCAAGCCGCGTCGGGGGGGCGCGATGGCTACACCTTC
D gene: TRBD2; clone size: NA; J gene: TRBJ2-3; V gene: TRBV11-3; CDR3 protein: CASSEAGLDTQYF; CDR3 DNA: TGTGCCAGCAGCGAAGCGGGGTTGGATACGCAGTATTTT
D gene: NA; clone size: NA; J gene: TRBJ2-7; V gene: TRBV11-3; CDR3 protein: CASSLVGRGFREQYF; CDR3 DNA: TGTGCCAGCAGCTTGGTAGGGAGGGGGTTTCGGGAGCAGTACTTC
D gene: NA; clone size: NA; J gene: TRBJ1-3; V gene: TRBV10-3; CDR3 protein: CAIWDSFSGNTIYF; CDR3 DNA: TGTGCCATATGGGACTCTTTCTCTGGAAACACCATATATTTT
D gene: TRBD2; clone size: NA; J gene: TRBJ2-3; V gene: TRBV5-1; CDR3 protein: CASSLGLAGGSTDTQYF; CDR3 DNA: TGCGCCAGCAGCTTGGGCCTAGCGGGGGGCAGCACAGATACGCAGTATTTT
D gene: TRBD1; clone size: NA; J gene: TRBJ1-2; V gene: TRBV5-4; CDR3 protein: CASSMPGRGRSYGYTF; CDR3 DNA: TGTGCCAGCAGCATGCCCGGCAGGGGGCGTAGCTATGGCTACACCTTC
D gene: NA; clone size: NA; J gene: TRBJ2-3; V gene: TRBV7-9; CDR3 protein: CASRSSLADTQYF; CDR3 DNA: TGTGCCAGCCGCTCTAGCTTAGCCGATACGCAGTATTTT
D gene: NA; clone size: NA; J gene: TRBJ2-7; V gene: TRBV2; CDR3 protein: CASRLTASYEQYF; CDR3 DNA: TGTGCCAGCCGCCTGACTGCATCCTACGAGCAGTACTTC
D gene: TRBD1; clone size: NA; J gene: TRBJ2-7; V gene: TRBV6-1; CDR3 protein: CASSDRTGGTSSYEQYF; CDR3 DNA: TGTGCCAGCAGTGATAGGACAGGGGGCACCAGCTCCTACGAGCAGTACTTC
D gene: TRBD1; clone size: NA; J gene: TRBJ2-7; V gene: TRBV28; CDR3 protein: CASSPTGVSYEQYF; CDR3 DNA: TGTGCCAGCAGCCCGACAGGGGTCTCCTACGAGCAGTACTTC
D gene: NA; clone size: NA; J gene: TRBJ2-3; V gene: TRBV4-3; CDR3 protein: CASSQGPGTDTQYF; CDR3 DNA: TGCGCCAGCAGCCAAGGCCCGGGTACAGATACGCAGTATTTT
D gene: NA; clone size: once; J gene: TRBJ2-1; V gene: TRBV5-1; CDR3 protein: CASSFSASGYNEQFF; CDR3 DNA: TGCGCCAGCAGCTTTTCCGCGAGCGGGTACAATGAGCAGTTCTTC
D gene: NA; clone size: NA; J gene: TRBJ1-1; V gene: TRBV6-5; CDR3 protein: CASSWAPGTEAFF; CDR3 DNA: TGTGCCAGCAGTTGGGCGCCGGGGACTGAAGCTTTCTTT
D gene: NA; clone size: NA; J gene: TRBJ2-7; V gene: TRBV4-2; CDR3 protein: CASSQDEGDGDYEQYF; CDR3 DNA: TGTGCCAGCAGCCAAGATGAAGGAGACGGGGACTACGAGCAGTACTTC
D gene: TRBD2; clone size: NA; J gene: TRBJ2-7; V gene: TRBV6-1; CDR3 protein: CASSELPRGGGRQYF; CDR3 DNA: TGTGCCAGCAGTGAACTTCCACGTGGGGGGGGACGGCAGTACTTC
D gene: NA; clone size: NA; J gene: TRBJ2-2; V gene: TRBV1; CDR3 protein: CTSSLSGPQTNTGELFF; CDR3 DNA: TGCACCAGCAGCCTTTCCGGTCCTCAAACCAACACCGGGGAGCTGTTTTTT
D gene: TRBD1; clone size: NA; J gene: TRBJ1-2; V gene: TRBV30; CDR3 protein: CAWSQRQTGEGYTF; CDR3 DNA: TGTGCCTGGAGTCAACGACAGACAGGGGAGGGCTACACCTTC
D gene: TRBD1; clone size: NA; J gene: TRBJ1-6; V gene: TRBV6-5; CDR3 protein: CASIRGQENSPLHF; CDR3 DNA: TGTGCCAGCATCAGGGGGCAAGAGAATTCACCCCTCCACTTT
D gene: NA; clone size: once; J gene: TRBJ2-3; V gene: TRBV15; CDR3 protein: CATSRDAIRDTQYF; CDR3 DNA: TGTGCCACCAGCAGAGACGCAATTAGAGATACGCAGTATTTT
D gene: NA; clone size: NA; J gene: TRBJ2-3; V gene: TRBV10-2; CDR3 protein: CASGSSRIDTQYF; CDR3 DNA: TGCGCCAGCGGAAGCTCTAGGATAGATACGCAGTATTTT
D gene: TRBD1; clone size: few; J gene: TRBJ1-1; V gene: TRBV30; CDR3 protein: CAWGRGRFMNTEAFF; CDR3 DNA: TGTGCCTGGGGGAGGGGGCGATTCATGAACACTGAAGCTTTCTTT
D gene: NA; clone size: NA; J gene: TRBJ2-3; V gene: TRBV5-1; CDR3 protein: CASRSGGTSTDTQYF; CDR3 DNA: TGCGCCAGCAGGAGTGGGGGGACTAGCACAGATACGCAGTATTTT
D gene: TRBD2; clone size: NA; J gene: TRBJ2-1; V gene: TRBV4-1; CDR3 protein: CASSRYSGGANNEQFF; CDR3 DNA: TGCGCCAGCAGCCGGTATAGCGGGGGGGCGAACAATGAGCAGTTCTTC
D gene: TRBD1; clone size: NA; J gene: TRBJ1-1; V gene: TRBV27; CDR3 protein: CASRTHRGRVTEAFF; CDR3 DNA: TGTGCCAGCAGAACCCACAGGGGGCGCGTCACTGAAGCTTTCTTT
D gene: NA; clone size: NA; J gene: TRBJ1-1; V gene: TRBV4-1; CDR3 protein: CASSQVQGKGTEAFF; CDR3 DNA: TGCGCCAGCAGCCAGGTACAGGGAAAGGGTACTGAAGCTTTCTTT
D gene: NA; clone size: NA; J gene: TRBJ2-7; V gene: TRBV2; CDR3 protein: CASSGGSGEQYF; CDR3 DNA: TGTGCCAGCAGTGGGGGTAGCGGCGAGCAGTACTTC
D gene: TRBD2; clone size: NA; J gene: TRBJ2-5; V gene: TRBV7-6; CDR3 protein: CASSLRLAGGPETQYF; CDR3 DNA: TGTGCCAGCAGCTTAAGACTAGCGGGGGGGCCGGAGACCCAGTACTTC
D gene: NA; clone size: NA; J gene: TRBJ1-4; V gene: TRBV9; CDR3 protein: CASSVGVQGEKLFF; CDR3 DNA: TGTGCCAGCAGCGTAGGTGTTCAGGGGGAAAAACTGTTTTTT
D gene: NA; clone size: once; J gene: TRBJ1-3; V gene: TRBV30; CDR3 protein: CAWNTPGLIFSGNTIYF; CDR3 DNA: TGTGCCTGGAACACACCGGGACTGATTTTCTCTGGAAACACCATATATTTT
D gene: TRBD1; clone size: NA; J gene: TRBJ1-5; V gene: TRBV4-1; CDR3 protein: CASSQDGTGMNNQPQHF; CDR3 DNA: TGCGCCAGCAGCCAAGATGGGACAGGGATGAACAATCAGCCCCAGCATTTT
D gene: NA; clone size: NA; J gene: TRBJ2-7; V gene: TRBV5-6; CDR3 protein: CASSLVGQGNYEQYF; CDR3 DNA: TGTGCCAGCAGCTTGGTTGGGCAGGGGAACTACGAGCAGTACTTC
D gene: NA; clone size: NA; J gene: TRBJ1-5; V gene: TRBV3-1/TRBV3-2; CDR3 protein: CASSHRTDRPQHF; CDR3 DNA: TGTGCCAGCAGTCACAGGACCGATCGGCCCCAGCATTTT
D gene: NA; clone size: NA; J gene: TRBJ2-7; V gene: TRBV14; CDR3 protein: CASSQEKGPSYEQYF; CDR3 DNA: TGTGCCAGCAGCCAAGAAAAGGGGCCCTCCTACGAGCAGTACTTC
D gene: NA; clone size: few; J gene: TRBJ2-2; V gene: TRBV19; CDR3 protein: CASSIVTGELFF; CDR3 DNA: TGTGCCAGTAGTATAGTAACCGGGGAGCTGTTTTTT
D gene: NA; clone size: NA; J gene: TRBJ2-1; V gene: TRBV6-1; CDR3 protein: CASSEGRVNEQFF; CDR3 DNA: TGTGCCAGCAGTGAAGGGAGGGTTAATGAGCAGTTCTTC
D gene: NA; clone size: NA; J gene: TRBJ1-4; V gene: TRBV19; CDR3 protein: CASRTLTGAHEKLFF; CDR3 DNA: TGTGCCAGTAGGACTTTAACAGGAGCTCATGAAAAACTGTTTTTT
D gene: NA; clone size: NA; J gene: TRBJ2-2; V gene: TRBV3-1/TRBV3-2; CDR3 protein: CASSPRDTAGGELFF; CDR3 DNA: TGTGCCAGCAGCCCCCGGGACACGGCGGGCGGGGAGCTGTTTTTT
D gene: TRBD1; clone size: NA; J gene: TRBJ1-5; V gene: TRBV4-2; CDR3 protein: CASRQWGQGDQPQHF; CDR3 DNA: TGTGCCAGCAGACAATGGGGACAGGGAGATCAGCCCCAGCATTTT
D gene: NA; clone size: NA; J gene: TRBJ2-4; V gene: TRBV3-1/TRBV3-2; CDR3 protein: CASRGEAGIQYF; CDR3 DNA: TGTGCCAGCAGGGGTGAGGCGGGCATTCAGTACTTC
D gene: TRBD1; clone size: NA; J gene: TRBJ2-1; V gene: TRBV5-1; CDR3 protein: CASSQFDRGDEQFF; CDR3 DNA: TGCGCCAGCAGCCAATTCGACAGGGGAGATGAGCAGTTCTTC
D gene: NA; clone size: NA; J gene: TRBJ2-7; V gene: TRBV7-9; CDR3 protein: CASSLGGGHSWEQYF; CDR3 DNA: TGTGCCAGCAGCTTAGGGGGGGGACACTCTTGGGAGCAGTACTTC
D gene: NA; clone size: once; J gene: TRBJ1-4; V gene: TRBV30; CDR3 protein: CACNGGREKLFF; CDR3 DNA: TGTGCGTGCAACGGAGGACGTGAAAAACTGTTTTTT
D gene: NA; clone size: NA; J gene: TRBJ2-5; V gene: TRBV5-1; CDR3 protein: CASSPRDSWQETQYF; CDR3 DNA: TGCGCCAGCAGCCCCCGGGACTCTTGGCAAGAGACCCAGTACTTC